Sequencing of this T cell receptor (beta chain) was carried out in a study of blood T cell repertoires in COVID-19. Sequenced by immunoSEQ multiplex PCR; TCRdb stores in-frame clones only, minus some. The table records under 140,000 clones, roughly 82% of them present only once. Per germline, CDR1 SGHTA and CDR2 FQGNSA. Trimming removed 1 base at V and 5 bases at J, with 8 bases between. The CDR3 runs 13 residues. This clone was seen a handful of times. The chain uses TRBV7-2 and TRBJ1-1, with no clear D. The sequenced sample consisted of peripheral blood. The origin of this receptor is a woman aged 60-75 years with acute or convalescent COVID-19. CDR3 sequence: CASSLGTLTEAFF. Here the CDR3 DNA reads TGTGCCAGCAGCTTAGGTACTTTAACTGAAGCTTTCTTT.